This section outlines one T cell receptor delta chain sequence together with its context. This clone has just a few counts. Its antigen has not been determined. A read error is possible here, since a much larger clone lies one base away. These data come from a study of gamma-delta T cells after stem cell transplantation listed by TCRdb under 2016. The library was obtained by RT-PCR. Sequencer: Illumina MiSeq. TCRdb recomputed clones from the public reads with CATT; identical DNA rows were then combined. For this sample the table gives approximately 630 delta-chain clones, of which over 8% were detected only once. The ten top clones hold about 58% of the sample. The CDR3 runs 19 residues from the cysteine to the phenylalanine. Only the CDR3 part of the read is kept: 57 bases, read in frame from the first base. The germline V gene gives CDR1 as GEAIGNYY and CDR2 as EKD.

This chain is built from TRDV2 and TRDJ1, and 9 junctional nucleotides match TRDD3. The source of this sequence is a human donor. It is not recorded whose cells these are; they may come from a transplant donor. The sample was gamma-delta T cells. The CDR3 region: CACDTVLGDRRSYTDKPIF. In nucleotide form, the sequence is TGTGCCTGTGACACGGTATTGGGGGATAGGAGATCTTACACCGATAAACCCATCTTT.